The source of this T cell receptor beta chain is a study of blood T cells in healthy people across ages. Through a sample-barcoded 5' primer and a J-beta primer mix, a second PCR was run for roughly 6 to 12 cycles. TCRdb passed the 5' RACE reads through MiXCR, listing each CDR3 protein once. In the table there are 1.5 million or so distinct CDR3 sequences, less than 45% of which are singletons. V lost 7 bases, J lost 5 bases, and 13 bases lay in between. Germline CDR1 is SEHNR and CDR2 is FQNEAQ (reference sequence). This CDR3 has 13 amino acids. The chain employs TRBV7-9 and TRBJ2-3; no reliable D call. Input material: blood. The sequence derives from a woman under 30 in good health. The CDR3 DNA is TGTGCCAGCAACGCTCAGACCCAAGATACGCAGTATTTT. Amino acid sequence: CASNAQTQDTQYF.